The rows below give T cell receptor beta chains drawn from one sample of a study of T cell responses to AZD1222 COVID-19 vaccine. Method: immunoSEQ multiplex PCR; TCRdb's copy keeps in-frame clones and lacks some. The sample comprises 150,000 to 250,000 clones, roughly 92% of which are singletons, and 3% to 3.5% rests with the top ten. The sequences come from peripheral blood, collected 28 days after the second AZD1222 dose. The receptor set was obtained from an adult who received the AZD1222 COVID-19 vaccine. Each CDR3 is given with its conserved first and last residue. Each record gives: D gene, J gene, V gene, CDR3 length, clone size, CDR3 DNA, CDR3 protein. The D gene is left open where the match is weak. For some rows the clone size is stated as once, few or many, or as a class when expanded; others skip it.

>-|TRBJ2-1|TRBV29-1|16|-
TGCAGCGCCCCGGCCGTACAAGGCGCCTCCTACAATGAGCAGTTCTTC
CSAPAVQGASYNEQFF
>-|TRBJ2-3|TRBV11-1|14|-
TGTGCCAGCAGCCATCGTATAAGGGTAGATACGCAGTATTTT
CASSHRIRVDTQYF
>-|TRBJ2-3|TRBV18|13|-
TGTGCCAGCTCAGCTCCCCGGGCCACGTCGGCGTTTTTT
CASSAPRATSAFF
>-|TRBJ2-1|TRBV30|13|-
TGTGCCTGGAGTGTGGGGGGGCGAGGGGAGCAGTTCTTC
CAWSVGGRGEQFF
>-|TRBJ2-1|TRBV28|14|-
TGTGCCAGCACCCAGGGCTCAATCAACAATGAGCAGTTCTTC
CASTQGSINNEQFF
>-|TRBJ1-5|TRBV19|12|-
TGTGCCAGTAGCGACAGTTACCAGCCCCAGCATTTT
CASSDSYQPQHF
>-|TRBJ2-5|TRBV6-5|14|-
TGTGCCAGCAGTTACGGGGGGGCGCGAGAGACCCAGTACTTC
CASSYGGARETQYF
>-|TRBJ1-1|TRBV28|14|-
TGTGCCAGCAGTGTCAGGGGCCCCGGGACTGAAGCTTTCTTT
CASSVRGPGTEAFF
>-|TRBJ1-5|TRBV28|16|-
TGTGCCAGCAGTCCGACTAGGACAAGCGCTTATCAGCCCCAGCATTTT
CASSPTRTSAYQPQHF
>-|TRBJ2-3|TRBV7-9|11|-
TGTGCCAGCAGCTTAACAGATACGCAGTATTTT
CASSLTDTQYF
>-|TRBJ2-2|TRBV24-1|16|-
TGTGCCACCAGTGATCCAGGGGATTGGAACACCGGGGAGCTGTTTTTT
CATSDPGDWNTGELFF
>-|TRBJ2-5|TRBV7-2|15|once
TGTGCCAGCAGCCCCCGGGGGAGGACGCAAGAGACCCAGTACTTC
CASSPRGRTQETQYF
>-|TRBJ2-2|TRBV14|13|-
TGTGCCAGCAGCCAAGGATACACCGGGGAGCTGTTTTTT
CASSQGYTGELFF
>TRBD1|TRBJ1-3|TRBV7-9|18|few
TGTGCCAGCAGCTCGAGACAGGGACTACCCAGCTCTGGAAACACCATATATTTT
CASSSRQGLPSSGNTIYF
>-|TRBJ2-7|TRBV27|13|-
TGTGCCAGCAGTCCCAGGGGAACCTACGAGCAGTACTTC
CASSPRGTYEQYF
>-|TRBJ2-7|TRBV10-2|14|few
TGCGCCAGCGCCCCCGGACCGTTCTCCTACGAGCAGTACTTC
CASAPGPFSYEQYF
>-|TRBJ2-5|TRBV30|11|-
TGTGCCTGGAGTGTAGGAGAGACCCAGTACTTC
CAWSVGETQYF
>-|TRBJ1-2|TRBV2|12|-
TGTGCCAGCAGCTCTCAGGGGATGGGCTACACCTTC
CASSSQGMGYTF
>TRBD2|TRBJ2-2|TRBV6-5|14|-
TGTGCCACTTGGCGAGCGGGAGGTGCCGGGGAGCTGTTTTTT
CATWRAGGAGELFF
>-|TRBJ2-7|TRBV5-1|14|once
TGCGCCAGCAGCTTGGTCGCAGGGGGGTACGAGCAGTACTTC
CASSLVAGGYEQYF
>-|TRBJ2-2|TRBV7-2|14|-
TGTGCCAGCCGGACAAGGGGGGGGAACCGGGAGCTGTTTTTT
CASRTRGGNRELFF
>-|TRBJ1-2|TRBV29-1|9|-
TGCAGCGTTGATGAGGGCTACACCTTC
CSVDEGYTF
>TRBD2|TRBJ2-1|TRBV7-3|16|-
TGTGCCAGCAGCGAAATTAATACTAGCGGGAGGGTTGAGCAGTTCTTC
CASSEINTSGRVEQFF
>-|TRBJ2-2|TRBV10-3|14|once
TGTGCCATCACTAAAGGGGAGAACACCGGGGAGCTGTTTTTT
CAITKGENTGELFF
>-|TRBJ1-4|TRBV28|13|-
TGTGCCAGCAGCCTCTTGGGCTATGAAAAACTGTTTTTT
CASSLLGYEKLFF
>-|TRBJ1-2|TRBV28|13|once
TGTGCCAGCAGTTTGAGTCAGAACTATGGCTACACCTTC
CASSLSQNYGYTF
>-|TRBJ2-3|TRBV28|15|-
TGTGCCAGCAGTTTTCGCACAGGGAGCACAGATACGCAGTATTTT
CASSFRTGSTDTQYF
>TRBD2|TRBJ2-3|TRBV10-3|16|-
TGTGCCATCAGTGAAAGGCTAGCGGATTGGAGAGATACGCAGTATTTT
CAISERLADWRDTQYF
>TRBD1|TRBJ2-1|TRBV3-1/TRBV3-2|15|-
TGTGCCAGCAGCTTCCGACAGGGGACCCACAATGAGCAGTTCTTC
CASSFRQGTHNEQFF
>-|TRBJ1-1|TRBV11-2|15|-
TGTGCCAGCAGCTTATCCGGGTCAGCCGGCACTGAAGCTTTCTTT
CASSLSGSAGTEAFF
>-|TRBJ2-7|TRBV28|16|-
TGTGCCAGCAGTTTTCCCCGGGGTAGCAGATCCTACGAGCAGTACTTC
CASSFPRGSRSYEQYF
>-|TRBJ1-2|TRBV5-1|13|-
TGCGCCAGCAGCTTGGGGTTGTCGGATGGCTACACCTTC
CASSLGLSDGYTF
>TRBD1|TRBJ2-7|TRBV4-1|16|-
TGCGCCAGCAGCCCCCTTCTACAGGGGGAGGAAGACGAGCAGTACTTC
CASSPLLQGEEDEQYF
>-|TRBJ2-1|TRBV6-5|14|-
TGTGCCAGCAGTCCTGGGACTCCAGCCCATGAGCAGTTCTTC
CASSPGTPAHEQFF
>TRBD2|TRBJ2-3|TRBV7-2|17|-
TGTGCCAGCAGCATCGGGACTAGCGGGCGGAGCACAGATACGCAGTATTTT
CASSIGTSGRSTDTQYF
>-|TRBJ2-1|TRBV30|15|-
TGTGCCTGGAACCTCCCGGGACTTTCCTACAATGAGCAGTTCTTC
CAWNLPGLSYNEQFF
>-|TRBJ1-6|TRBV19|15|-
TGTGCCAGTAGTTTGTGGGGCTCCTATAATTCACCCCTCCACTTT
CASSLWGSYNSPLHF
>-|TRBJ2-3|TRBV12-3/TRBV12-4|11|few
TGTGCCAGCAGTTATAGAGATACGCAGTATTTT
CASSYRDTQYF
>-|TRBJ2-6|TRBV5-4|16|-
TGTGCCAGCTCTCCCGGGTCCAGCTCTGGGGCCAACGTCCTGACTTTC
CASSPGSSSGANVLTF
>-|TRBJ1-1|TRBV24-1|15|once
TGTGCCACCAGTGAGTCAGGATCTATGAACACTGAAGCTTTCTTT
CATSESGSMNTEAFF
>-|TRBJ2-3|TRBV11-2|14|-
TGTGCCAGCAGCTTTTGGGCAGACACAGATACGCAGTATTTT
CASSFWADTDTQYF
>-|TRBJ1-2|TRBV27|14|-
TGTGCCAGCAGTCCCCCCGGAGGACCTGGGGGCTACACCTTC
CASSPPGGPGGYTF
>-|TRBJ2-3|TRBV29-1|14|-
TGCAGCGTGACATTAGTGGCGGGCACAGATACGCAGTATTTT
CSVTLVAGTDTQYF
>-|TRBJ2-1|TRBV2|12|-
TGTGCCAGCAGTGAACTGGGGAATGAGCAGTTCTTC
CASSELGNEQFF
>TRBD1|TRBJ1-1|TRBV19|12|-
TGTGCCAGTAGTCCCTGGACAGGTGAAGCTTTCTTT
CASSPWTGEAFF
>-|TRBJ1-2|TRBV5-4|13|-
TGTGCCAGCAGCGCGGACAGCAACTATGGCTACACCTTC
CASSADSNYGYTF
>-|TRBJ1-1|TRBV19|15|-
TGTGCCAGTAGTATAAAGGAGGGAATCAACACTGAAGCTTTCTTT
CASSIKEGINTEAFF
>-|TRBJ1-3|TRBV7-7|15|-
TGTGCTAGCAGCTTCCGACGGCCATCTGGAAACACCATATATTTT
CASSFRRPSGNTIYF
>TRBD2|TRBJ2-7|TRBV6-2/TRBV6-3|15|-
TGTGCCAGCAGTCGGTGGACTAGCGGGAGGGTCGAGCAGTACTTC
CASSRWTSGRVEQYF
>-|TRBJ2-3|TRBV14|12|-
TGTGCCAGCAGCTATACTCCGCTCCCACAGTATTTT
CASSYTPLPQYF
>-|TRBJ1-2|TRBV5-6|12|-
TGTGCCAGCAGCTTCCCAGGGTATGGCTACACCTTC
CASSFPGYGYTF
>TRBD2|TRBJ2-4|TRBV27|16|-
TGTGCCAGCAGTGTGGGACTAGCGGAAGCCAAAAACATTCAGTACTTC
CASSVGLAEAKNIQYF
>-|TRBJ2-5|TRBV28|15|-
TGTGCCAGCAGTTTGGTGGCATCGTACCAAGAGACCCAGTACTTC
CASSLVASYQETQYF
>-|TRBJ1-2|TRBV9|16|-
TGTGCCAGCAGCGCCGGTGCAACAGGGACCCACTATGGCTACACCTTC
CASSAGATGTHYGYTF
>-|TRBJ1-5|TRBV2|13|-
TGTGCCAGCAGGGAAAGGGTCCCCCAGCCCCAGCATTTT
CASRERVPQPQHF